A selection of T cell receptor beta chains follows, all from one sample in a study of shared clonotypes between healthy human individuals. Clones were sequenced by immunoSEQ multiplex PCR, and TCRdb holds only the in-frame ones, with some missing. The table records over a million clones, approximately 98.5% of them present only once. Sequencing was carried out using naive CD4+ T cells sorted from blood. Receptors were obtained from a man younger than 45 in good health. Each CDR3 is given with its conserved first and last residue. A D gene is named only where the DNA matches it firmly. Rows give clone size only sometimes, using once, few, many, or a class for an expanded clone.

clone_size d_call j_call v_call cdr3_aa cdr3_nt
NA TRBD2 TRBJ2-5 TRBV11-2 CASSLGASGSRTQYF TGTGCCAGCAGCTTAGGTGCTAGCGGTTCAAGGACCCAGTACTTC
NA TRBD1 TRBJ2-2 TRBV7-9 CASSLDRGNTGELFF TGTGCCAGCAGCCTGGACAGGGGGAACACCGGGGAGCTGTTTTTT
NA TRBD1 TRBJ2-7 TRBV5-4 CASSLPWTGKDEQYF TGTGCCAGCAGCTTGCCGTGGACAGGGAAAGACGAGCAGTACTTC
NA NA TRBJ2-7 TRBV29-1 CSAWGPYEQYF TGCAGCGCTTGGGGACCGTACGAGCAGTACTTC
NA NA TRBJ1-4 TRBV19 CASSLSKGEKLFF TGTGCCAGTAGTCTTTCGAAGGGTGAAAAACTGTTTTTT
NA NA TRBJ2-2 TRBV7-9 CASSWRGNTGELFF TGTGCCAGCAGTTGGCGCGGGAACACCGGGGAGCTGTTTTTT
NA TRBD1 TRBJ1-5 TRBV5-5 CASSSDRVWSNQPQHF TGTGCCAGCAGCTCAGACAGGGTTTGGAGCAATCAGCCCCAGCATTTT
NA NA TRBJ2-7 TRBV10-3 CAISEEGYEQYF TGTGCCATCAGTGAGGAGGGTTACGAGCAGTACTTC
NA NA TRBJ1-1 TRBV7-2 CASSLGSGNTEAFF TGTGCCAGCAGCTTAGGATCTGGGAACACTGAAGCTTTCTTT
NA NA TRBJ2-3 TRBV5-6 CASSLRSTDTQYF TGTGCCAGCAGCTTGAGGAGCACAGATACGCAGTATTTT
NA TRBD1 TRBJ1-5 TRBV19 CASSIAPGTGSNQPQHF TGTGCCAGTAGTATAGCTCCCGGGACAGGTAGCAATCAGCCCCAGCATTTT
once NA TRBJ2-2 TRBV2 CASRRQGGGGELFF TGTGCCAGCAGACGACAGGGAGGCGGCGGGGAGCTGTTTTTT
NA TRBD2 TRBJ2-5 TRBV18 CASSPLAGSETQYF TGTGCCAGCTCCCCCTTAGCGGGATCAGAGACCCAGTACTTC
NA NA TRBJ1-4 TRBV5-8 CASSFQNEKLFF TGTGCCAGCAGCTTCCAGAATGAAAAACTGTTTTTT
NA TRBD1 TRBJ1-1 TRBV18 CASSLIWTGEANTEAFF TGTGCCAGCTCACTAATCTGGACAGGAGAGGCGAACACTGAAGCTTTCTTT
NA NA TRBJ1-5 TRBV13 CASSFSGNQPQHF TGTGCCAGCAGCTTCAGCGGCAATCAGCCCCAGCATTTT
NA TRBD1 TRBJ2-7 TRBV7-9 CGASKDRVDEQYF TGTGGAGCATCTAAGGACAGGGTCGACGAGCAGTACTTC
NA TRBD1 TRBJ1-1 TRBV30 CAWSVPQGVVNTEAFF TGTGCCTGGAGTGTACCGCAGGGGGTTGTGAACACTGAAGCTTTCTTT
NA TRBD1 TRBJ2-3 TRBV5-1 CASSFDRETQYF TGCGCCAGCAGCTTCGACAGGGAAACGCAGTATTTT